This T cell receptor (beta chain) was retrieved from a study of shared clonotypes between healthy human individuals. Findings of the study overall: The study sampled only blood, and tissue repertoires likely differ.

Only in-frame clones appear in the TCRdb table, and some are missing; sequencing was by immunoSEQ multiplex PCR. Of roughly 300,000 clones in the sample, more than 75% were seen once. In the case of this clone: As yet, its antigen is unknown.

Germline V gives CDR1 MNHNS, CDR2 SASEGT. The V and J ends lost 9 bases and 1 base respectively, with 9 bases between them. The CDR3 runs 12 residues. V gene TRBV6-1 combines with J gene TRBJ1-1; D unclear. This sequence originates from a man between 18 and 35 years old in good health. Sequencing was done on a sample of memory CD8+ T cells sorted from blood. Specified subset: CD45RO+ cells pooled with CCR7-negative TemRA cells. CDR3 sequence: CASRRQNTEAFF. CDR3 DNA sequence: TGTGCCAGTCGTCGACAGAACACTGAAGCTTTCTTT.